The 20 T cell receptor beta chains below all came from one sample that was sequenced in a study of shared clonotypes between healthy human individuals. Generated by immunoSEQ multiplex PCR, the TCRdb table keeps only in-frame clones and is missing some. The table lists around 1,100,000 clones, approximately 80% of them singletons. Sequencing input: memory CD4+ T cells from PBMCs. Subset reported: CD45RA-negative fraction. These TCRs come from a man between 18 and 29 years old in good health. Some clones in this sample may be carry-over from other donors' samples.

This clone was found a few times. V gene TRBV5-4 combines with J gene TRBJ2-5; 10 bases line up with TRBD1. V was pared by 3 bases and J by 3 bases, with 11 bases of the junction left unmatched. The CDR3 is 17 amino acids. Germline CDR1 reads SGHNT; CDR2 reads YYREEE (reference sequence). The CDR3 region has the DNA TGTGCCAGCAGCTCGGCTCCGGGACAGGGGATTAAAGAGACCCAGTACTTC. Its protein is CASSSAPGQGIKETQYF.

The chain uses TRBV28 and TRBJ1-1; 11 bases map to TRBD1. The CDR3 contains 15 residues. Germline loops: CDR1 MDHEN, CDR2 SYDVKM. With V trimmed by 2 bases and J by 4 bases, 3 bases remained unmatched. CDR3 bases: TGTGCCAGCAGTTTACCGGGGACAGGGGGCACTGAAGCTTTCTTT. Residues: CASSLPGTGGTEAFF.

The rearrangement joins TRBV9 to TRBJ1-5; D is unresolved. Germline V gives CDR1 SGDLS, CDR2 YYNGEE. The CDR3 sequence is 15 residues long. The V gene lost 0 bases and the J gene lost 6 bases, with 13 bases spanning the gap. This CDR3 is CASSVGLGGFQPQHF. CDR3 nucleotides: TGTGCCAGCAGCGTAGGATTAGGAGGGTTTCAGCCCCAGCATTTT.

This sequence joins TRBV2 and TRBJ1-3; 10 bases agree with TRBD1. The CDR3 has 16 amino acids. The germline V gene encodes CDR1 SNHLY and CDR2 FYNNEI. The V segment lost 4 bases and the J segment 2 bases; nucleotides outside the gene matches: 5. The CDR3 region is CASSGTGTGAGNTIYF. In nucleotides, the CDR3 is TGTGCCAGCAGTGGAACCGGGACAGGGGCTGGAAACACCATATATTTT.

The chain is built from TRBV4-2 and TRBJ1-2; 7 nucleotides align to TRBD1. Per germline, CDR1 LGHNA and CDR2 YNFKEQ. Trimming at V came to 1 base and at J to 5 bases, leaving 7 bases not matched to a gene. CDR3 length: 15 residues. The CDR3 DNA reads as TGTGCCAGCAGCCAAGGGGGGACAGAGACGTATGGCTACACCTTC. Translating gives CASSQGGTETYGYTF.

CDR3 protein: CASITNRGANEKLFF. In DNA form, the CDR3 reads TGTGCCAGCATAACCAACAGGGGGGCTAATGAAAAACTGTTTTTT. This chain uses TRBV2 with TRBJ1-4, with TRBD1 matching over 8 bases. Germline V gene lookup returns CDR1 SNHLY and CDR2 FYNNEI. V dropped 7 bases and J dropped 3; count of bases not matched to a gene: 7. The CDR3 loop spans 15 amino acids.

This clone was seen more than once but under ten times. The chain has TRBV7-8 and TRBJ2-3; 10 bases line up with TRBD2. Losses at the gene ends were 2 bases for V and 0 bases for J; bases not matched to a gene: 8. Germline CDR1 reads SGHVS; CDR2 reads FQNEAQ. The CDR3 runs to 18 residues. CDR3 sequence: CASSLPIGLADSTDTQYF. In DNA, the CDR3 is TGTGCCAGCAGCTTACCCATTGGACTAGCGGACAGCACAGATACGCAGTATTTT.

The genes are TRBV28 and TRBJ2-4; D is possibly TRBD2 (6 bases). The germline gives CDR1 MDHEN, CDR2 SYDVKM. V was pared by 6 bases and J by 8 bases, with 20 bases between. This CDR3 is built from 15 residues. The CDR3 nucleotides read TGTGCCAGCAGGCCCCCGGGCCCGGCGGGGTACATTCAGTACTTC. Translated, it gives CASRPPGPAGYIQYF.

The rearrangement links TRBV5-1 to TRBJ2-2, with TRBD2 identical over 12 bases. Germline V gene sequence: CDR1 SGHRS, CDR2 YFSETQ. The CDR3 has 17 residues. After removal of 0 bases from V and 2 bases from J, the junction contained 2 bases not matched to a gene. The DNA for the CDR3 is TGCGCCAGCAGCTTGGCAGGACTAGCGGGAAACACCGGGGAGCTGTTTTTT. This translates into CASSLAGLAGNTGELFF.

The rearrangement links TRBV2 to TRBJ1-1; 11 nucleotides align to TRBD1. V lost 6 bases and J lost 4; bases outside the gene matches: 7. This CDR3 spans 15 amino acids. Germline V gives CDR1 SNHLY, CDR2 FYNNEI. Here the CDR3 DNA reads TGTGCCAGCAGCTATGGGGGACAGGGGGTCACTGAAGCTTTCTTT. Translated, it gives CASSYGGQGVTEAFF.

This chain uses TRBV4-2 with TRBJ2-7, with 8 bases aligning to TRBD1. The CDR3 runs 14 residues. J lost 4 bases, V lost 3 bases, and 5 bases had no gene match. Germline V gives CDR1 LGHNA, CDR2 YNFKEQ. The CDR3 coding sequence is TGTGCCAGCAGCCACGACAGGGGAGCGTACGAGCAGTACTTC. Translation gives CASSHDRGAYEQYF.

To note about this clone: The sample carries other DNA sequences with the same CDR3. The CDR3 DNA reads as TGTGCCAGCAGCCCCCCAGGGGGTAGCTACGAGCAGTACTTC. Its translation is CASSPPGGSYEQYF. The rearrangement joins TRBV28 to TRBJ2-7; 7 positions match TRBD1. J gave up 3 bases and V 6 bases, and 8 bases lay outside the gene matches. This CDR3 has 14 residues. Per the germline V gene, CDR1 is MDHEN and CDR2 is SYDVKM.

With regard to this clone: With a much larger clone just one base away, this may be a read error. The sample has other DNA sequences that encode this CDR3 too. The chain has TRBV29-1 and TRBJ1-2; 7 positions agree with TRBD1. Germline CDR1 and CDR2: SQVTM and ANQGSEA. This CDR3 comprises 11 residues. V dropped 7 bases and J dropped 3; count of bases not matched to a gene: 2. The CDR3 reads CSGGQDYGYTF. CDR3 DNA: TGCAGCGGTGGACAGGACTATGGCTACACCTTC.

This clone has more than one count but fewer than ten. This chain links TRBV5-1 with TRBJ1-1; D possibly corresponds to TRBD1 (5 bases). The CDR3 is made up of 13 amino acids. Germline CDR1 and CDR2: SGHRS and YFSETQ. V was cut by 4 bases and J by 12 bases, with 19 bases left in between. The CDR3 DNA reads TGCGCCAGCAGCGTAATTCCGGGGCGGCAGACTTTCTTT. It is translated as CASSVIPGRQTFF.

V is TRBV29-1 and J is TRBJ2-1; TRBD2 matches 7 bases. After removal of 7 bases from V and 0 bases from J, the junction contained 12 bases not matched to a gene. Germline CDR1 SQVTM, CDR2 ANQGSEA. The CDR3 spans 16 residues. The CDR3 loop is CSATISGGFSYNEQFF. The CDR3 DNA follows: TGCAGCGCGACAATATCGGGGGGTTTCTCCTACAATGAGCAGTTCTTC.

This clone was observed a few times. This chain connects TRBV4-1 to TRBJ2-2; perhaps TRBD1 as D (5 bases). The CDR3 length is 14 residues. Germline assignment: CDR1 MGHRA and CDR2 YSYEKL. Trimming stripped 0 bases from V and 6 bases from J, with 8 bases between. CDR3: CASSQDRTSGELFF. CDR3 in DNA: TGCGCCAGCAGCCAAGATCGGACATCCGGGGAGCTGTTTTTT.

The count of this clone is one. V gene TRBV5-1 combines with J gene TRBJ2-5; tentative D call: TRBD2 (5 bases). Germline-derived CDR1 and CDR2 are SGHRS and YFSETQ. This CDR3 is built from 14 residues. Trimming stripped 2 bases from V and 5 bases from J, with 13 bases between. Written as DNA, the CDR3 is TGCGCCAGCAGCTTATTAGGGCGGAGGGAGACCCAGTACTTC. It translates to CASSLLGRRETQYF. Using reference TRBV5-1 and TRBJ2-5 for the parts outside the CDR3, the full variable domain is KAGVTQTPRYLIKTRGQQVTLSCSPISGHRSVSWYQQTPGQGLQFLFEYFSETQRNKGNFPGRFSGRQFSNSRSEMNVSTLELGDSALYLCASSLLGRRETQYFGPGTRLLVL.

For the CDR3, the DNA is TGCGCCAGCAGCGTCCCCGGGACCCTCGAGCAGTACTTC. Translation: CASSVPGTLEQYF. The V and J genes are TRBV10-2 and TRBJ2-7, with D perhaps given as TRBD1 or TRBD2 (5 bases each). Between the trimmed V and J ends, which lost 6 bases and 6 bases, there was a span of 15 bases. There are 13 residues in the CDR3. CDR1 is WSHSY and CDR2 is SAAADI in the germline V gene.

The V gene is TRBV28, the J gene TRBJ2-1, with 8 bases that match TRBD2. The CDR3 length is 17 residues. Germline V gene sequence: CDR1 MDHEN, CDR2 SYDVKM. Trimming cost V 4 bases and J 9 bases; bases outside gene matches: 17. The CDR3 region is CASSSPRESGRMVEQFF. Written as DNA, the CDR3 is TGTGCCAGCAGTTCTCCCCGGGAGAGCGGGAGAATGGTTGAGCAGTTCTTC.

The CDR3 spells CASGPLRPYYNEQFF. In DNA, the CDR3 is TGTGCCAGTGGTCCTTTGCGGCCCTACTACAATGAGCAGTTCTTC. The chain employs TRBV6-1 and TRBJ2-1; D not certain. Germline CDR1 reads MNHNS; CDR2 reads SASEGT. V lost 9 bases and J 3 bases, leaving 18 bases between the germline ends. CDR3 length: 15 amino acids.